This T cell receptor (beta chain) was captured in a study of Graves' ophthalmopathy and Graves' hyperthyroidism. Study-level results: Most thyroid clonotypes expanded beyond 0.001 frequency were also found in blood.

By share, this clonotype counts as medium-sized. What it binds is unknown. After removal of 8 bases from V and 3 bases from J, the junction contained 11 bases not matched to a gene. The CDR3 covers 15 residues. Germline-derived CDR1 and CDR2 are SQVTM and ANQGSEA. From RNA, the CDR3 regions of TCR beta chains were amplified and sequenced. The first-round RT-PCR employed HTBI primers together with the Qiagen OneStep RT-PCR kit. A multiplex PCR was then performed as the second round. Via MiXCR, TCRdb re-called the multiplex PCR reads, giving one row per CDR3 protein. The repertoire holds around 40,000 distinct CDR3 sequences, with more than 45% as singletons. The authors diagnosed from clinical symptoms, serum thyroxine, TRAb, thyroid ultrasound and orbital computed tomography. Someone took the PBMCs out of 10 ml of fresh peripheral blood.

The source of this sequence is an adult man with Graves' ophthalmopathy. The V call is TRBV29-1, the J call TRBJ1-5, with TRBD1 matching 9 bases. Sequencing was performed on peripheral blood. CDR3 amino acids: CSPGTGQGNNQPQHF. CDR3 nucleotide sequence: TGCAGCCCCGGCACGGGACAGGGAAACAATCAGCCCCAGCATTTT.